The T cell receptor beta chain under discussion was sequenced for a study of T cells in Graves' hyperthyroidism and ophthalmopathy. Only a few counts were recorded for this clonotype. Amplification of TCR beta CDR3 regions used RNA as the template. HTBI primers were the set used in a first-round RT-PCR of the TCR CDR3. TCRdb redid the calling of the multiplex PCR reads with MiXCR, one entry per CDR3 protein. This table has 700,000 to 850,000 distinct CDR3 sequences, 35% appearing once. The germline V and J ends were trimmed by 2 bases and 3 bases, with 7 bases remaining between them. Germline CDR1 MNHEY, CDR2 SVGAGI. The CDR3 runs 13 residues.

The specimen was blood. The chain combines TRBV6-5 with TRBJ2-5; D is unclear. This sequence was found in a woman aged 40 to 50 with Graves' hyperthyroidism. CDR3 coding DNA: TGTGCCAGCAGTTACCTTGGGGAAGAGACCCAGTACTTC. Encoded protein: CASSYLGEETQYF.